This T cell receptor (beta chain) derives from a study of blood T cell repertoires in COVID-19. Study-wide background: COVID-19 samples collected from the United States, Italy and Spain covered acute and convalescent phases. From T cells, B-cell-depleted T cells, or PBMCs came the material, which was cDNA or gDNA.

Original processing notes: Amplified reference gene primers provided the basis for estimating nucleated cell counts. The assay was immunoSEQ multiplex PCR, and TCRdb's table has in-frame clones only and misses some. The DNA was the basis for D and trimming; V, J and clone size are from that table. This sample has around 72,000 clones, with over 80% found just once. Germline V CDR1 and CDR2: SGHRS, YFSETQ. The CDR3 is made up of 15 amino acids. The trim removed 4 bases at V and 2 bases at J, leaving 5 bases unmatched. The sample was peripheral blood. The rearrangement uses TRBV5-1 and TRBJ2-3, with 9 bases aligning to TRBD2. The source is a man between 45 and 60 years old with active COVID-19. CDR3 protein: CASSASGDYTDTQYF. CDR3 in DNA: TGCGCCAGCAGCGCTAGCGGGGACTACACAGATACGCAGTATTTT.